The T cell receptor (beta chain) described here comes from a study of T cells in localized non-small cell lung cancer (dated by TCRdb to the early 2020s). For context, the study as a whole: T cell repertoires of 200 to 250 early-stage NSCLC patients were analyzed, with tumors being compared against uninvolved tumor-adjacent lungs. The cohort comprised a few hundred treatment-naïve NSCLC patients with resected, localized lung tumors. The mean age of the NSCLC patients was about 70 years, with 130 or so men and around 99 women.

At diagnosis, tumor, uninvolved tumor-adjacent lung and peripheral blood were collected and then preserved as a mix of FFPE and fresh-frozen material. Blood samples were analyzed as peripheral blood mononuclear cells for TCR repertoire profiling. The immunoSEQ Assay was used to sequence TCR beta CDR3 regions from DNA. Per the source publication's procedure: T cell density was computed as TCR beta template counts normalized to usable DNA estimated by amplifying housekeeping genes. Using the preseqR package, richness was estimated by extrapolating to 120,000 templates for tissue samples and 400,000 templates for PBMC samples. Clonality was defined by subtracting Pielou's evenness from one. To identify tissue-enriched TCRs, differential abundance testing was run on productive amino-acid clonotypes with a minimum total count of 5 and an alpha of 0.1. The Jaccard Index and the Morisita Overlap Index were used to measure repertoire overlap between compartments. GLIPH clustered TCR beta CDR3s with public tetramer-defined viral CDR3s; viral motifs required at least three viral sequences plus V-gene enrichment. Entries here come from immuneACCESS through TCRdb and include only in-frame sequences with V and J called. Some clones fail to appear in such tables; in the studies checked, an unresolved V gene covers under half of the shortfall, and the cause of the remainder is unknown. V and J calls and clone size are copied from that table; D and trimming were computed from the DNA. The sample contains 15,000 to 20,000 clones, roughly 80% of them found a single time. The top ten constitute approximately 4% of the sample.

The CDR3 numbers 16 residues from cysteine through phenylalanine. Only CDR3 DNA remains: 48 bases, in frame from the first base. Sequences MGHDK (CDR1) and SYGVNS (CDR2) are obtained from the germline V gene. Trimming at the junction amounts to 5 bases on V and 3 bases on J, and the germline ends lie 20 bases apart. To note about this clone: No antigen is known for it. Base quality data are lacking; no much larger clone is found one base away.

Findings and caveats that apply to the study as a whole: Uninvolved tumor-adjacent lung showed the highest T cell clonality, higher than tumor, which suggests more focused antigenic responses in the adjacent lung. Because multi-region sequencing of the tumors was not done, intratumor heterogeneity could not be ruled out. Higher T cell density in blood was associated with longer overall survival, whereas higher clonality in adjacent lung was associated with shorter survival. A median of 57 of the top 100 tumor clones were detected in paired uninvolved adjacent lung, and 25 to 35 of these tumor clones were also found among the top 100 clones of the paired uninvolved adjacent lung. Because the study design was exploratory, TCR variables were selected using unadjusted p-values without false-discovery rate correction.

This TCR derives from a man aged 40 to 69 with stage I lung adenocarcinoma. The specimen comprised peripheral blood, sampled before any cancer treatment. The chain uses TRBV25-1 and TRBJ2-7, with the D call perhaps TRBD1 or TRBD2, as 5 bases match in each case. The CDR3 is CASSCFYGTLDYEQYF. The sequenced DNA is TGTGCCAGCAGTTGTTTTTACGGGACCCTAGACTACGAGCAGTACTTC.